One sample yielded the 20 T cell receptor beta chains listed below, sequenced in a study of T cell repertoires in cytomegalovirus infection. TCRdb fed the reads into MiXCR, producing one record per CDR3 protein. This table has fewer than 250,000 distinct CDR3 sequences, 9% to 15% appearing once. Sequencing was done on a sample of PBMCs. These receptors were taken from a human donor in good health (CMV status not recorded). Some clones in this sample may be carry-over from other donors' samples.

About this clonotype: Sequence at one end of the junction differs from germline and may be a read error. The chain links TRBV7-2 to TRBJ1-4; TRBD1 matches at 7 bases. The length of the CDR3 is 15 residues. Germline assignment: CDR1 SGHTA and CDR2 FQGNSA. The CDR3 coding sequence is TGTGCCAGCAGCTTAGATACAGGGGCGAATGAAAAACGGTTTTTT. It codes for CASSLDTGANEKRFF.

In its sample, this clonotype was seen many times. CDR3: CASSLGGRTDTQYF. CDR3 bases: TGTGCCAGCAGCTTAGGCGGGCGCACAGATACGCAGTATTTT. V is TRBV7-2 and J is TRBJ2-3, with D perhaps matching TRBD2 (5 bases). V lost 1 base and J lost 1, with 6 bases in between. The germline gives CDR1 SGHTA, CDR2 FQGNSA. CDR3 size: 14 residues.

The table lists this clonotype with a few counts. The chain links TRBV23-1 to TRBJ1-5; possible D gene TRBD1, 5 bases. TRBV23-1 is labeled an ORF, and its function is uncertain. This CDR3 has 17 amino acids. The V end was cut by 2 bases, the J end by 6 bases, with 20 bases between. The CDR3 is CASSQGRRGTTGQPQHF. The CDR3, as DNA: TGCGCCAGCAGTCAAGGGCGGCGTGGGACGACGGGTCAGCCCCAGCATTTT.

The rearrangement links TRBV6-6 to TRBJ2-5; D gene ambiguous. CDR3 size: 15 residues. Trimming left V 6 bases short and J 2 bases short, with 16 bases between. CDR1 is MNHNY, CDR2 SVGAGI, per germline (reference sequence). This CDR3 reads CASSLAWGSQETQYF. The CDR3 DNA reads as TGTGCCAGCAGCCTGGCTTGGGGAAGTCAAGAGACCCAGTACTTC.

The V and J genes are TRBV7-3 and TRBJ1-1; no clear D gene. Germline loops: CDR1 SGHTA, CDR2 FQGTGA. The CDR3 totals 13 residues. V shed 8 bases and J shed 1 base, with 11 bases lying between them. As DNA, the CDR3 is TGTGCCAGCCGCAGGCTACCGAACACTGAAGCTTTCTTT. The encoded protein is CASRRLPNTEAFF.

The chain recombines TRBV5-1 with TRBJ2-3, with 9 bases aligning to TRBD2. The CDR3 has 16 residues. V was clipped by 2 bases and J by 1 base; unmatched bases: 5. Per the germline V gene, CDR1 is SGHRS and CDR2 is YFSETQ. CDR3 coding DNA: TGCGCCAGCAGCTTTATCTCTAGCGGGGGCACAGATACGCAGTATTTT. Encoded protein: CASSFISSGGTDTQYF.

This chain links TRBV5-6 with TRBJ2-6; perhaps TRBD1 as D (6 bases). The germline CDR1 and CDR2 sequences are SGHDT and YYEEEE. V gave up 1 base and J gave up 2 bases, with 25 bases separating them. The CDR3 length is 21 residues. CDR3 sequence (DNA): TGTGCCAGCAGCTTGCGGGCGTACCGGACAGAATACCTCCCTGGGGCCAACGTCCTGACTTTC. Its translation: CASSLRAYRTEYLPGANVLTF.

This clonotype was picked up a small number of times. The chain uses TRBV29-1 and TRBJ2-5; D not certain. This CDR3 spans 15 amino acids. Trimming cost V 0 bases and J 5 bases, with 16 bases left between them. The germline gives CDR1 SQVTM, CDR2 ANQGSEA. The CDR3 reads CSVEDEPETSETQYF. CDR3 DNA: TGCAGCGTTGAAGATGAGCCGGAGACATCGGAGACCCAGTACTTC.

The CDR3 is CASSWGLAGADTQYF. The CDR3 DNA reads as TGTGCCAGCAGCTGGGGACTAGCGGGAGCAGATACGCAGTATTTT. This chain connects TRBV27 to TRBJ2-3, with TRBD2 matching 14 bases. J was trimmed by 4 bases and V by 6 bases; bases with no gene match: 3. The CDR3 loop spans 15 amino acids. Germline V CDR1 and CDR2: MNHEY, SMNVEV (reference sequence).

In its sample, this clonotype was seen many times. Here the CDR3 reads CATSDRGLVGIGTEAFF. DNA of the CDR3: TGTGCCACCAGTGACCGGGGCCTGGTGGGTATAGGCACTGAAGCTTTCTTT. The rearrangement uses TRBV24-1 and TRBJ1-1, with a possible D match to TRBD1 (5 bases). Trimming stripped 4 bases from V and 4 bases from J, with 21 bases between. The CDR3 is made up of 17 amino acids. Germline assignment: CDR1 KGHDR and CDR2 SFDVKD.

Only a few counts were recorded for this clonotype. V usage is TRBV2 and J usage is TRBJ2-1; 15 bases match TRBD2. Germline V lookup: CDR1 SNHLY, CDR2 FYNNEI. V lost 6 bases, J lost 7 bases, and 7 bases stayed unmatched. This CDR3 is 16 amino acids long. This chain's CDR3 is CASRREGTSGRNEQFF. In DNA form, the CDR3 reads TGTGCCAGCAGGAGGGAAGGGACTAGCGGGAGGAATGAGCAGTTCTTC.

Ten or more counts support this clonotype. The V and J genes are TRBV6-2 or TRBV6-3 and TRBJ2-2; possibly TRBD2 for D (6 bases). V was cut by 6 bases and J by 1 base, with 12 bases left in between. Germline V gene sequence: CDR1 MNHEY, CDR2 SVGEGT. The CDR3 is 15 amino acids. In DNA form, the CDR3 reads TGTGCCAGCAGGATCTCCGGGGGGAACACCGGGGAGCTGTTTTTT. Residues: CASRISGGNTGELFF.

The V gene is TRBV29-1, the J gene TRBJ2-7; 8 bases agree with TRBD2. V shed 6 bases, J shed 5 bases, and the junction held 6 bases outside the gene matches. Germline V gene lookup returns CDR1 SQVTM and CDR2 ANQGSEA. The CDR3 extends over 12 amino acids. The CDR3 sequence: CSVRTSIHEQYF. CDR3 bases: TGCAGCGTCCGGACTAGCATCCACGAGCAGTACTTC.

This clonotype appeared many times. The chain links TRBV6-2 or TRBV6-3 to TRBJ2-7, with 9 bases matching TRBD2. CDR1 and CDR2 from the germline V gene are MNHEY and SVGEGT. V trimming: 4 bases; J trimming: 1 base; junction bases outside the gene matches: 5. This CDR3 has 15 amino acids. In nucleotides, the CDR3 is TGTGCCAGCAGTTTTATTCTAGCGGGATCCTACGAGCAGTACTTC. Protein: CASSFILAGSYEQYF.

This clonotype was detected ten times or more. V gene TRBV12-3 or TRBV12-4 combines with J gene TRBJ2-5; D may be TRBD1 (6 bases). The CDR3 has 14 amino acids. The V gene lost 5 bases and the J gene lost 2 bases, with 12 bases spanning the gap. CDR3 protein: CASSRRTGQETQYF. As DNA, the CDR3 is TGTGCCAGCAGTCGACGTACAGGGCAAGAGACCCAGTACTTC.

This clonotype was counted a few times. V is TRBV19 and J is TRBJ1-5, with D tentatively TRBD1 (5 bases). The ends were cut back, 2 bases at V and 4 bases at J, with 12 bases in the middle. The CDR3 contains 15 residues. CDR1 LNHDA and CDR2 SQIVND come from the germline V gene (reference sequence). The CDR3 reads CASSIPGKGNQPQHF. The CDR3 coding sequence is TGTGCCAGTAGTATACCAGGGAAAGGTAATCAGCCCCAGCATTTT.

For this clonotype: One junction end disagrees with the germline gene, perhaps due to a read error. This chain joins TRBV10-3 and TRBJ2-5, with 8 nucleotides matching TRBD1. The germline gives CDR1 ENHRY, CDR2 SYGVKD. This CDR3 is 14 amino acids long. Here the CDR3 DNA reads TGTGCCATCAGATCGGACAGGGCAGGAGAGACCCAGTGCTTC. Its translation: CAIRSDRAGETQCF.

This sequence joins TRBV6-2 or TRBV6-3 and TRBJ2-2; D gene ambiguous. The germline V gene encodes CDR1 MNHEY and CDR2 SVGEGT. Trimming took 0 bases from V and 6 from J, leaving 11 bases between them. The CDR3 is made up of 15 amino acids. CDR3 loop: CASSYSGSLPGELFF. DNA of the CDR3: TGTGCCAGCAGTTACTCGGGGTCTCTCCCCGGGGAGCTGTTTTTT.

The chain couples TRBV5-6 to TRBJ1-1; 9 bases map to TRBD1. Trimming cost V 4 bases and J 5 bases; bases outside gene matches: 0. CDR3 length: 12 residues. Germline V lookup: CDR1 SGHDT, CDR2 YYEEEE. CDR3 coding DNA: TGTGCCAGCAGCGACAGGGGGACTGAAGCTTTCTTT. Protein: CASSDRGTEAFF.

The chain has TRBV29-1 and TRBJ2-7; the D is unclear. Germline CDR1 reads SQVTM; CDR2 reads ANQGSEA. The CDR3 spans 12 residues. The germline V and J ends were trimmed by 7 bases and 3 bases, with 13 bases remaining between them. The CDR3 reads CSAASGFYEQYF. CDR3 DNA: TGCAGCGCCGCCTCCGGGTTCTACGAGCAGTACTTC.